The 10 T cell receptor beta chains listed next were all sequenced from one sample in a study of CD8 T cells in Susac syndrome (dated 2019 in TCRdb). Receptors were amplified or captured by the immunoSEQ multiplex PCR assay. RNA was extracted using the RNeasy kit, and about 0.45 to 1 ug of the RNA was reverse transcribed with random hexamers. The public reads were reanalyzed by TCRdb: fastp trimming at Q25, MiXCR alignment, in-frame beta chains only. A single entry per CDR3 protein holds the most common genes and DNA from its merged rows. The sample profile shows some 130,000 distinct CDR3 sequences; 95% of them were found once. About 0.18% of the sample is taken by the ten largest. Specimen: CD8+ T cells from PBMCs. The origin of the receptors is a human donor with Susac syndrome.

The chain couples TRBV27 to TRBJ2-5; the D gene is possibly TRBD2 (5 bases). Between the trimmed V and J ends, which lost 5 bases and 2 bases, there was a span of 12 bases. Looked up from germline, CDR1 is MNHEY and CDR2 is SMNVEV (reference sequence). This CDR3 region has 14 residues. CDR3 sequence (DNA): TGTGCCAGCAGTCATCCGGGGTCTCAAGAGACCCAGTACTTC. Translated, it gives CASSHPGSQETQYF.

The chain carries TRBV4-1 and TRBJ2-4; maybe TRBD1 (5 bases). The CDR3 is 15 amino acids. Germline CDR1 and CDR2: MGHRA and YSYEKL. Trimming cost V 0 bases and J 8 bases, with 14 bases left between them. CDR3 nucleotide sequence: TGCGCCAGCAGCCAAGAAGGTCAGGGCTTTGACATTCAGTACTTC. It specifies CASSQEGQGFDIQYF.

The chain has TRBV7-3 and TRBJ2-7; possibly TRBD1 for D (5 bases). There are 15 residues in the CDR3. V lost 0 bases and J 4 bases, leaving 13 bases between the germline ends. The germline V gene has CDR1 SGHTA and CDR2 FQGTGA. The CDR3 protein is CASSLTALGAYEQYF. The CDR3 nucleotides are TGTGCCAGCAGCTTAACTGCCCTAGGGGCATACGAGCAGTACTTC.

CDR3 sequence reads: CSVDAAEITQYF. DNA of the CDR3: TGCAGCGTTGACGCTGCTGAGATCACGCAGTATTTT. The chain is built from TRBV29-1 and TRBJ2-3; D gene unclear. CDR3 length equals 12 residues. The V end lost 3 bases, the J end lost 9 bases, and 13 bases lay between the germline ends. The germline gives CDR1 SQVTM, CDR2 ANQGSEA.

The chain is built from TRBV11-3 and TRBJ2-7; weak D call: TRBD2 (5 bases). The CDR3 extends over 14 amino acids. Germline lookup yields CDR1 SGHNT and CDR2 YENEEA. V was cut by 2 bases and J by 2 bases, with 10 bases left in between. Written as DNA, the CDR3 is TGTGCCAGCAGCTTACTAGCTTACCCCTACGAGCAGTACTTC. This codes for CASSLLAYPYEQYF.

J is TRBJ1-5 and V is TRBV7-9; D possibly corresponds to TRBD1 (6 bases). Per the germline V gene, CDR1 is SEHNR and CDR2 is FQNEAQ (reference sequence). This CDR3 has 16 residues. With 1 base removed from V and 8 bases from J, the gap between germline ends came to 18 bases. This chain's CDR3 is CASSLVVVGGREPQHF. The DNA for the CDR3 is TGTGCCAGCAGCTTAGTTGTAGTGGGGGGCCGGGAGCCCCAGCATTTT.

CDR3 amino acids: CASSPRKTGTEAFF. In DNA form, the CDR3 reads TGTGCCAGCAGCCCACGGAAGACCGGCACTGAAGCTTTCTTT. The V and J genes are TRBV14 and TRBJ1-1, with unresolved D. Trimming pared 4 bases from V and 4 bases from J, leaving 13 bases between. The germline V gene has CDR1 SGHDN and CDR2 FVKESK. This CDR3 contains 14 residues.

The table lists this clonotype with a count of one. J is TRBJ2-7 and V is TRBV9, with D unresolved. CDR1 is SGDLS and CDR2 is YYNGEE in the germline V gene. V shed 0 bases and J shed 0 bases, with 7 bases lying between them. This CDR3 has 14 residues. CDR3 nucleotide sequence: TGTGCCAGCAGCGTAGGTACTCACTCCTACGAGCAGTACTTC. Translating gives CASSVGTHSYEQYF.

This chain connects TRBV13 to TRBJ1-1; D might be TRBD1 (6 bases). V was cut by 2 bases and J by 3 bases, with 13 bases left in between. The germline V gene encodes CDR1 PRHDT and CDR2 FYEKMQ (reference sequence). The CDR3 is 15 residues long. The CDR3 here is CASSLPQGVDTEAFF. The CDR3 DNA reads as TGTGCCAGCAGCTTACCACAGGGTGTGGACACTGAAGCTTTCTTT.

The chain joins TRBV4-1 to TRBJ2-7; TRBD2 matches 9 bases. Germline V gives CDR1 MGHRA, CDR2 YSYEKL. The CDR3 covers 16 residues. J was trimmed by 5 bases and V by 4 bases; bases with no gene match: 12. As DNA, the CDR3 is TGCGCCAGCAGCCTCCTGCAGCTAGCGGGATCCCACGAGCAGTACTTC. Amino acids: CASSLLQLAGSHEQYF.